This T cell receptor (beta chain) originates from a study of T cell responses to AZD1222 COVID-19 vaccine. Trimming cost V 2 bases and J 4 bases; bases outside gene matches: 8. The CDR3 runs 16 residues. CDR1 is MNHEY and CDR2 is SVGEGT in the germline V gene. Using immunoSEQ multiplex PCR, the repertoire was profiled, and TCRdb retains in-frame clones only, with some absent. The data show about 160,000 clones, over 75% seen once. This clonotype originated in an adult in good health. The specimen was peripheral blood, collected on day 0 of AZD1222 vaccination. The gene calls are TRBV6-2 or TRBV6-3 and TRBJ1-5; 7 bases match TRBD1. The CDR3 spells CASSYASAGGNQPQHF. CDR3 DNA: TGTGCCAGCAGTTACGCTTCGGCAGGGGGGAATCAGCCCCAGCATTTT.